This is a list of T cell receptor beta chains from one sample in a study of CD8 T cells in ankylosing spondylitis. MiXCR was run by TCRdb on the 5' RACE reads, yielding one entry per CDR3 protein. The sample lists roughly 30,000 distinct CDR3 sequences; 30% were seen once. The specimen sequenced was synovial fluid, either unsorted or a sorted T cell fraction (not recorded which). These receptors all stem from a male donor with ankylosing spondylitis. Each CDR3 is given with its conserved first and last residue. D genes are given only for firm matches. Expanded clones are given a class, and other clones once, few, many or no size at all.

CDR3 protein | CDR3 DNA | D gene | clone size | J gene | V gene
CASSVPPGHTNTGELFF | TGTGCCAGTAGTGTTCCGCCAGGACACACGAACACCGGGGAGCTGTTTTTT | NA | NA | TRBJ2-2 | TRBV19
CASSFIADSYEQYF | TGTGCCAGCAGTTTCATAGCGGACTCCTACGAGCAGTACTTC | NA | NA | TRBJ2-7 | TRBV12-3/TRBV12-4
CASSSRWADGDTQYF | TGTGCCAGCAGCTCGCGTTGGGCGGACGGAGATACGCAGTATTTT | NA | many | TRBJ2-3 | TRBV7-2
CASSQVTSGSYEQYF | TGTGCCAGCAGCCAAGTCACTAGCGGGAGCTACGAGCAGTACTTC | TRBD2 | few | TRBJ2-7 | TRBV4-2
CASSSPPRSDYNEQFF | TGTGCCAGCAGTTCTCCTCCAAGGAGCGACTACAATGAGCAGTTCTTC | NA | few | TRBJ2-1 | TRBV28
CAISELDTEAFF | TGTGCCATCAGTGAATTGGACACTGAAGCTTTCTTT | NA | NA | TRBJ1-1 | TRBV10-3
CSVEEDFLTGLSNEQFF | TGCAGCGTTGAAGAGGACTTTCTGACAGGCCTGAGCAATGAGCAGTTCTTC | NA | once | TRBJ2-1 | TRBV29-1
CASSSGTGNYYGYTF | TGTGCCAGCAGTTCCGGAACAGGGAATTACTATGGCTACACCTTC | NA | few | TRBJ1-2 | TRBV12-3/TRBV12-4
CASQTTDNTGELFF | TGCGCCAGCCAGACCACGGACAACACCGGGGAGCTGTTTTTT | NA | NA | TRBJ2-2 | TRBV5-1
CASSLVETTQFF | TGTGCCAGCAGCTTAGTGGAGACTACGCAGTTCTTC | NA | NA | TRBJ2-1 | TRBV7-8
CASRASGLLAKNIQYF | TGTGCCAGCAGGGCTAGCGGACTGCTAGCCAAAAACATTCAGTACTTC | TRBD2 | few | TRBJ2-4 | TRBV6-1
CASSPTVLREPNNEQFF | TGTGCCAGCAGCCCCACCGTCTTGCGGGAGCCAAACAATGAGCAGTTCTTC | TRBD2 | NA | TRBJ2-1 | TRBV2
CASSERQGWPEAFF | TGTGCCAGCAGTGAAAGGCAGGGTTGGCCTGAAGCTTTCTTT | NA | many | TRBJ1-1 | TRBV6-1
CSAGQYTNYGYTF | TGCAGTGCTGGACAGTACACTAACTATGGCTACACCTTC | NA | once | TRBJ1-2 | TRBV20-1
CASSLFIDTQYF | TGTGCCAGCAGTCTCTTCATAGATACGCAGTATTTT | NA | many | TRBJ2-3 | TRBV7-8
CAISESAGRSGYTF | TGTGCCATCAGTGAGTCGGCGGGCCGGAGTGGCTACACCTTC | NA | NA | TRBJ1-2 | TRBV10-3
CATSDLDREVGELFF | TGTGCCACCAGTGATCTGGACAGGGAGGTCGGGGAGCTGTTTTTT | TRBD1 | NA | TRBJ2-2 | TRBV24-1
CASRETVPNTEAFF | TGTGCCAGCCGAGAGACAGTGCCGAACACTGAAGCTTTCTTT | NA | few | TRBJ1-1 | TRBV6-1
CASSRGERFWETQYF | TGTGCCAGCAGCAGAGGGGAGCGGTTTTGGGAGACCCAGTACTTC | NA | NA | TRBJ2-5 | TRBV7-2
CASSDRLSGLNEQFF | TGCGCCAGCAGTGATAGGTTGTCTGGCCTCAATGAGCAGTTCTTC | NA | once | TRBJ2-1 | TRBV10-1
CASSSPRVAGVSEQFF | TGTGCCAGCAGCTCCCCCCGAGTAGCGGGAGTTAGTGAGCAGTTCTTC | TRBD2 | many | TRBJ2-1 | TRBV11-2
CASSATGTGADTQYF | TGCGCCAGCAGCGCGACCGGGACAGGGGCAGATACGCAGTATTTT | TRBD1 | few | TRBJ2-3 | TRBV5-1
CASSPLGLAGVSRPYF | TGTGCCAGCAGCCCTTTGGGACTAGCGGGAGTTTCTCGCCCGTACTTC | TRBD2 | few | TRBJ2-7 | TRBV11-2
CASSLWGLALTQYF | TGTGCCAGCAGTTTATGGGGACTAGCATTGACCCAGTACTTC | TRBD2 | NA | TRBJ2-5 | TRBV12-3/TRBV12-4
CASSPNSRDASTDTQYF | TGTGCCAGCAGCCCAAATTCCCGGGACGCATCCACAGATACGCAGTATTTT | NA | NA | TRBJ2-3 | TRBV6-2/TRBV6-3
CASSGPGLAGEEYF | TGTGCCAGCAGTGGACCGGGACTAGCGGGAGAGGAGTACTTC | TRBD2 | NA | TRBJ2-5 | TRBV27
CAISEDVWGGEAFF | TGTGCCATCAGTGAAGACGTGTGGGGAGGTGAAGCTTTCTTT | NA | once | TRBJ1-1 | TRBV10-3
CASSKIDSHNSPLHF | TGTGCCAGCTCAAAGATCGACAGTCACAATTCACCCCTCCACTTT | NA | NA | TRBJ1-6 | TRBV18
CASSQTSPFSDGYTF | TGTGCCAGCAGCCAAACATCGCCATTTAGTGATGGCTACACCTTC | NA | many | TRBJ1-2 | TRBV14
CASSLVGGATNEKLFF | TGTGCCAGCAGCTTAGTTGGGGGCGCAACTAATGAAAAACTGTTTTTT | NA | few | TRBJ1-4 | TRBV11-3
CASDSQGGYGYTF | TGTGCCAGCGATTCGCAGGGGGGCTATGGCTACACCTTC | TRBD1 | few | TRBJ1-2 | TRBV12-3/TRBV12-4
CASSPGGVATEAFF | TGTGCCAGCAGCCCCGGGGGGGTTGCGACTGAAGCTTTCTTT | NA | many | TRBJ1-1 | TRBV7-2